This is a list of T cell receptor beta chains from one sample in a study of blood T cell repertoires in COVID-19. Only in-frame clones appear in the TCRdb table, and some are missing; sequencing was by immunoSEQ multiplex PCR. This sample has over 85,000 clones, with more than 75% found just once. Sequenced sample: peripheral blood. The receptor set was obtained from a man in his fifties or sixties with active or convalescent COVID-19. Both conserved end residues are part of each CDR3. D genes are given only for firm matches. Clone size is given for some rows only: seen once, a few or many times, or a class if the clone is expanded.

>TRBJ1-1|TRBD1|TRBV6-4|NA
TGTGCCAGCAGGGCGGACAGGGCCACTGAAGCTTTCTTT
CASRADRATEAFF
>TRBJ2-2|TRBD2|TRBV4-3|NA
TGCGCCAGCAGCCGCTTAGCGGGAGGGTCGCCCGGGGAGCTGTTTTTT
CASSRLAGGSPGELFF
>TRBJ1-5|NA|TRBV30|NA
TGTGCCTGGAATACAGGGACTAGCAATCAGCCCCAGCATTTT
CAWNTGTSNQPQHF
>TRBJ2-5|NA|TRBV24-1|NA
TGTGCCACCAGTGATCTCGGGGAGACCCAGTACTTC
CATSDLGETQYF
>TRBJ2-2|TRBD1|TRBV7-9|NA
TGTGCCAGCAGCCCAGGGGGAAACACCGGGGAGCTGTTTTTT
CASSPGGNTGELFF
>TRBJ1-2|TRBD1|TRBV30|NA
TGTGCCTGCCCGGACAGGGTTAACTATGGCTACACCTTC
CACPDRVNYGYTF
>TRBJ2-1|TRBD2|TRBV5-4|NA
TGTGCCAGCAGGGTTAGGGGAGGGCCCTTGAATGAGCAGTTCTTC
CASRVRGGPLNEQFF
>TRBJ1-5|NA|TRBV27|NA
TGTGCCAGCAGTTTATATGGGGGGGAGCCCCAGCATTTT
CASSLYGGEPQHF
>TRBJ2-7|TRBD2|TRBV28|NA
TGTGCCAGCAGTTTAGGTAGCGGGAGGAGGCACGAGCAGTACTTC
CASSLGSGRRHEQYF
>TRBJ2-2|NA|TRBV18|NA
TGTGCCAGCTCAAGGGACACACCTTCACATACCGGGGAGCTGTTTTTT
CASSRDTPSHTGELFF
>TRBJ2-1|TRBD2|TRBV24-1|NA
TGTGCCACCAGTGATGCGGGACTAGCGGGAGATAAGCAGTTCTTC
CATSDAGLAGDKQFF
>TRBJ2-7|NA|TRBV10-3|NA
TGTGCCATCAGTGACACATCGAACGAGCAGTACTTC
CAISDTSNEQYF
>TRBJ1-1|NA|TRBV2|NA
TGTGCCAGCAGCCCCCGGTGGCAGGGGAGGGGTACTGAAGCTTTCTTT
CASSPRWQGRGTEAFF
>TRBJ1-2|NA|TRBV28|NA
TGTGCCAGCCGGCCTTCCTTTGGCGGGGACTATGGCTACACCTTC
CASRPSFGGDYGYTF
>TRBJ2-2|TRBD2|TRBV5-5|NA
TGTGCCAGCAGCTTTAGCGGGACATACACCGGGGAGCTGTTTTTT
CASSFSGTYTGELFF
>TRBJ1-1|NA|TRBV5-1|NA
TGCGCCAGCAGCTTGGGGACAGCGACTGAAGCTTTCTTT
CASSLGTATEAFF
>TRBJ1-2|NA|TRBV4-1|NA
TGCGCCAGCAGCCAAGGGACAGAGAATAACTATGGCTACACCTTC
CASSQGTENNYGYTF
>TRBJ1-1|TRBD1|TRBV19|NA
TGTGCCAGTAGTTACTCCAGGGGGTCCTACGCTGAAGCTTTCTTT
CASSYSRGSYAEAFF
>TRBJ2-1|TRBD2|TRBV5-1|NA
TGCGCCAGCAAGGGAGCGGGAGATATCGATGAGCAGTTCTTC
CASKGAGDIDEQFF
>TRBJ2-3|NA|TRBV9|few
TGTGCCAGCAGCGTCACAGGACAAAGCACAGATACGCAGTATTTT
CASSVTGQSTDTQYF
>TRBJ2-7|TRBD2|TRBV27|NA
TGTGCCAGCAGTTTGAGGCGGGAGGCCTACGAGCAGTACTTC
CASSLRREAYEQYF
>TRBJ2-5|NA|TRBV28|once
TGTGCCAGCAGTTTATCCGACAGGGAGGTAGAGACCCAGTACTTC
CASSLSDREVETQYF
>TRBJ2-5|TRBD1|TRBV12-5|NA
TGTGCTAGTGGTTCTGGACAGGGGGAGACCCAGTACTTC
CASGSGQGETQYF
>TRBJ2-7|TRBD2|TRBV14|few
TGTGCCAGCAGCTCATGGACTAGCGGGACAGTTCGCGAGCAGTACTTC
CASSSWTSGTVREQYF